This T cell receptor beta chain appears in the sequencing data of a study of blood T cell repertoires in COVID-19. In its sample, this clone was seen a few times. Germline V lookup: CDR1 MNHEY, CDR2 SMNVEV (reference sequence). The CDR3 totals 15 residues. With 6 bases removed from V and 11 bases from J, the gap between germline ends came to 20 bases. The table came from immunoSEQ multiplex PCR; TCRdb's copy has only in-frame clones and leaves some out. The sample has under 130,000 clones, around 90% seen once. Sequencing input: peripheral blood. The receptor's source is an elderly woman in a cohort sampled during active COVID-19. The chain carries TRBV27 and TRBJ1-6; D perhaps matches TRBD1 (5 bases). CDR3 in amino acids: CASSSQGSGSTPLHF. In DNA, the CDR3 is TGTGCCAGCAGCTCCCAGGGAAGCGGGTCAACACCCCTCCACTTT.